These T cell receptor beta chains were read from a single sample in a study of lymphopenia after photon versus proton radiotherapy. Libraries were prepared by immunoSEQ multiplex PCR; TCRdb keeps only in-frame clonotypes and omits some of them. Among 35,000 to 40,000 clones listed, more than 70% were seen once. Sequencing used peripheral blood, obtained from a patient treated with photon-based radiotherapy. The receptors here all came from a middle-aged man with gastric cancer. Each CDR3 is given with its conserved first and last residue. D genes are given only for firm matches. Not all rows give a size; the values are once, few, many and, for expanded clones, a class.

d_call,v_call,j_call,cdr3_length,clone_size,cdr3_nt,cdr3_aa
NA,TRBV7-2,TRBJ2-2,14,NA,TGTGCCAGCAGCTTAGGGGAAGGGGCCGGGGAGCTGTTTTTT,CASSLGEGAGELFF
TRBD2,TRBV4-3,TRBJ2-1,17,NA,TGCGCCAGCAGCCAAGATGGGGCTAGCGGCCTCTACAATGAGCAGTTCTTC,CASSQDGASGLYNEQFF
TRBD2,TRBV27,TRBJ2-1,14,NA,TGTGCCAGCAGTTGGACTAGCGGTTACAATGAGCAGTTCTTC,CASSWTSGYNEQFF
TRBD2,TRBV9,TRBJ2-2,16,NA,TGTGCCAGCAGCGCCGGGACTAGCAGAAACACCGGGGAGCTGTTTTTT,CASSAGTSRNTGELFF
NA,TRBV10-3,TRBJ1-2,13,NA,TGTGCCATCACGGCCAGGGCGGACTATGGCTACACCTTC,CAITARADYGYTF
NA,TRBV7-3,TRBJ2-1,13,NA,TGTGCCAGCAGCTTGTTGCAGGGAGGAGAGCAGTTCTTC,CASSLLQGGEQFF
NA,TRBV6-1,TRBJ2-1,16,NA,TGTGCCAGCAGTGGGGGGCGCGACCCCGTGCACAATGAGCAGTTCTTC,CASSGGRDPVHNEQFF
NA,TRBV7-2,TRBJ1-1,16,NA,TGTGCCAGCAGCTTTCGTGTTGGTCCAGGGAACACTGAAGCTTTCTTT,CASSFRVGPGNTEAFF
NA,TRBV2,TRBJ1-5,13,few,TGTGCCAGCAGTGTGCGGGACAATCAGCCCCAGCATTTT,CASSVRDNQPQHF
NA,TRBV28,TRBJ1-3,16,NA,TGTGCCAGCAGTTCTTCCCGGACAGCGCTGGGAAACACCATATATTTT,CASSSSRTALGNTIYF
NA,TRBV20-1,TRBJ1-1,11,NA,TGCAGTGCTCCCTCCTACACTGAAGCTTTCTTT,CSAPSYTEAFF
NA,TRBV20-1,TRBJ2-1,11,NA,TGCAGTGCTCTCCGGGGAAATGAGCAGTTCTTC,CSALRGNEQFF
NA,TRBV19,TRBJ2-7,14,NA,TGTGCCAGTAGTATAGCCAGTACGGGGTACGAGCAGTACTTC,CASSIASTGYEQYF
NA,TRBV19,TRBJ2-3,17,NA,TGTGCCAGTAGTATGGTGGCGGGGTTTTCTAGCACAGATACGCAGTATTTT,CASSMVAGFSSTDTQYF
NA,TRBV5-8,TRBJ2-5,13,few,TGTGCCAGCAGTCCCGCGCTGAGGGAGACCCAGTACTTC,CASSPALRETQYF
TRBD2,TRBV4-1,TRBJ2-5,20,NA,TGCGCCAGCAGCCACGACGACACCGGGACTAGCGGGAACCTCCAAGAGACCCAGTACTTC,CASSHDDTGTSGNLQETQYF
NA,TRBV19,TRBJ1-1,11,NA,TGTGCCACCCTAGGGGGCACTGAAGCTTTCTTT,CATLGGTEAFF
NA,TRBV5-1,TRBJ1-1,11,NA,TGCGCCAGCAGCTTGAACACTGAAGCTTTCTTT,CASSLNTEAFF
NA,TRBV7-9,TRBJ1-2,14,NA,TGTGCCAGCAGCCTACAGGGTTCACCCTATGGCTACACCTTC,CASSLQGSPYGYTF
NA,TRBV2,TRBJ1-5,15,NA,TGTGCCAGCATTCTCGACCTGTATAGCAATCAGCCCCAGCATTTT,CASILDLYSNQPQHF
TRBD2,TRBV19,TRBJ2-3,14,NA,TGTGCCACGGGACTAGCGGGAGGAACAGATACGCAGTATTTT,CATGLAGGTDTQYF
TRBD2,TRBV11-1,TRBJ2-1,15,once,TGTGCCAGCAGCTGGGATGGGACTAGTCTGTATGAGCAGTTCTTC,CASSWDGTSLYEQFF
TRBD2,TRBV5-8,TRBJ2-1,16,NA,TGTGCCAGCAGCCAGGGACTAGCGGGAGTAGGCAATGAGCAGTTCTTC,CASSQGLAGVGNEQFF
NA,TRBV6-4,TRBJ2-1,15,NA,TGTGCCAGCAGTGACTCCGGGACTCTGACGGGTGAGCAGTTCTTC,CASSDSGTLTGEQFF